The present T cell receptor (beta chain) was sequenced within a study of kidney transplant recipient with SARS-CoV-2 infection. With 5 bases removed from V and 5 bases from J, the gap between germline ends came to 24 bases. Germline assignment: CDR1 LGHDT and CDR2 YNNKEL (reference sequence). The CDR3 loop spans 17 amino acids. Using its own MiXCR run on the reads, TCRdb lists one record per CDR3 protein. The data contain roughly 230,000 distinct CDR3 sequences, 25% to 35% of them seen just once; the ten biggest clones take up roughly 7%. This chain links TRBV3-1 with TRBJ2-5; no clear D. Specimen: a blood sample, collected at baseline and between days 110 and 120 from a kidney transplant recipient. This TCR derives from a male patient between 25 and 40 years old who had COVID-19 and was a kidney transplant recipient. Some T cells may have come from the graft donor. The chain's CDR3 is CASSLGTPISFSETQYF. CDR3 DNA sequence: TGTGCCAGCAGCTTGGGAACTCCCATTTCTTTCTCTGAGACCCAGTACTTC.